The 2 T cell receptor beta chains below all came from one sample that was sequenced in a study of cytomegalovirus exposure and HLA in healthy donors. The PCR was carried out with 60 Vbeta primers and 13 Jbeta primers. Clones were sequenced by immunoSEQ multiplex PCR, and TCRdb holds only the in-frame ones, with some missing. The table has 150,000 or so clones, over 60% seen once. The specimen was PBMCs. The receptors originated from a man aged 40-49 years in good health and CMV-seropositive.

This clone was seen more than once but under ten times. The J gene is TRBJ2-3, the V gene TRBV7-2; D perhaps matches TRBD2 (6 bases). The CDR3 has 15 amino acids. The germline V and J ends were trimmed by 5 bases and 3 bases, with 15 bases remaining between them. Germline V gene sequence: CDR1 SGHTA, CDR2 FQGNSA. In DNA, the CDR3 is TGTGCCAGCAGCCCAGGAGGGGCTGGGACAGATACGCAGTATTTT. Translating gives CASSPGGAGTDTQYF.

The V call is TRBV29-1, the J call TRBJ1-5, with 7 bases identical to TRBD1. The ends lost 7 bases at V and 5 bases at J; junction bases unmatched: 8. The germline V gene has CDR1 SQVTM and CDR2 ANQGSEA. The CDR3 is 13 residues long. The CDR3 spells CSAGQARDQPQHF. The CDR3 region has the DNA TGCAGCGCCGGACAGGCTAGGGATCAGCCCCAGCATTTT.